A single sample is the source of the 28 T cell receptor beta chains below, sequenced in a study of T cell changes during pregnancy in multiple sclerosis (dated by TCRdb to about 2019). Library preparation used the immunoSEQ multiplex PCR assay. In its TCRdb copy, this immuneACCESS table keeps in-frame sequences only and misses some clones. Where compared with another copy, unresolved V genes explain less than half of these, and the others have no known cause. This sample lists tens of thousands of clones; 91% were detected once. The top ten clonotypes cover about 1.7% of the sample. The sample in question was peripheral blood, obtained after pregnancy. These receptor sequences come from a female donor in good health, enrolled as a control in a pregnancy study.

V gene TRBV5-1 combines with J gene TRBJ2-4, with D possibly TRBD1 on 6 matching bases. The CDR3 is 16 residues long. Trimming removed 1 base from V and 0 bases from J, with 11 bases in between. Germline-derived CDR1 and CDR2 are SGHRS and YFSETQ. CDR3 protein: CASSLLTGLAKNIQYF. CDR3 nucleotide sequence: TGCGCCAGCAGCTTGTTGACAGGACTAGCCAAAAACATTCAGTACTTC.

The J gene is TRBJ1-2, the V gene TRBV9; no clear D gene. The germline V gene has CDR1 SGDLS and CDR2 YYNGEE. V was pared by 4 bases and J by 1 base, with 8 bases between. The CDR3 sequence is 13 residues long. CDR3: CASSSGVNYGYTF. CDR3 in DNA: TGTGCCAGCAGCTCCGGGGTTAACTATGGCTACACCTTC.

The rearrangement links TRBV6-5 to TRBJ2-7; D is possibly TRBD1 (5 bases). The length of the CDR3 is 13 residues. The V end lost 4 bases, the J end lost 6 bases, and 13 bases lay between the germline ends. Germline V gene lookup returns CDR1 MNHEY and CDR2 SVGAGI. The CDR3 reads CASSFIQGAEQYF. The CDR3 DNA sequence: TGTGCCAGCAGTTTTATTCAGGGTGCCGAGCAGTACTTC.

CDR3 residues: CSATYREQYF. The CDR3 nucleotides read TGCAGTGCCACCTACCGAGAGCAGTACTTC. The J gene is TRBJ2-4, the V gene TRBV20-1; D is undetermined. The CDR3 is 10 amino acids. The ends were cut back, 6 bases at V and 13 bases at J, with 13 bases in the middle. CDR1 and CDR2 from the germline V gene are DFQATT and SNEGSKA (reference sequence).

CDR3 region: CASSEKAGMNTEAFF. The CDR3 DNA sequence: TGTGCCAGCAGCGAGAAGGCAGGGATGAACACTGAAGCTTTCTTT. The V call is TRBV6-6, the J call TRBJ1-1, with a possible D match to TRBD1 (5 bases). With 6 bases removed from V and 0 bases from J, the gap between germline ends came to 14 bases. The CDR3 is 15 amino acids. Per germline, CDR1 MNHNY and CDR2 SVGAGI (reference sequence).

The chain combines TRBV19 with TRBJ2-3; D ambiguous. Trimming took off 3 bases at V and 2 bases at J, with 12 bases between the two ends. The length of the CDR3 is 15 residues. Germline-derived CDR1 and CDR2 are LNHDA and SQIVND (reference sequence). CDR3 residues: CASSIFSAPTDTQYF. The CDR3 DNA sequence: TGTGCCAGTAGTATTTTCAGTGCTCCCACAGATACGCAGTATTTT.

V usage is TRBV14 and J usage is TRBJ2-1; TRBD1 is a possible D gene (5 bases). CDR3 size: 11 residues. Per germline, CDR1 SGHDN and CDR2 FVKESK. V gave up 7 bases and J gave up 8 bases, with 9 bases separating them. This CDR3 reads CASMKGHEQFF. CDR3 bases: TGTGCCAGCATGAAGGGGCATGAGCAGTTCTTC.

The genes are TRBV7-8 and TRBJ1-5; D may be TRBD1 (5 bases). The CDR3 has 16 residues. V was trimmed by 1 base and J by 11 bases, leaving 21 bases between them. The germline V gene encodes CDR1 SGHVS and CDR2 FQNEAQ. This CDR3 is CASSLGGLGIRVTQHF. The CDR3 DNA reads as TGTGCCAGCAGCTTAGGAGGCCTGGGAATCAGGGTGACCCAGCATTTT.

This rearrangement joins TRBV7-2 to TRBJ2-2; D may be TRBD2 (6 bases). Germline lookup yields CDR1 SGHTA and CDR2 FQGNSA. This CDR3 has 14 residues. With 3 bases removed from V and 4 bases from J, the gap between germline ends came to 9 bases. CDR3 residues: CASSFGGVTGELFF. In DNA form, the CDR3 reads TGTGCCAGCAGCTTCGGGGGTGTCACCGGGGAGCTGTTTTTT.

For this clone: This same CDR3 is encoded by further DNA sequences in the sample. The rearrangement joins TRBV28 to TRBJ2-7; maybe TRBD2 (6 bases). V dropped 3 bases and J dropped 1 base, with 7 bases sitting between them. This CDR3 has 13 residues. The germline CDR1 and CDR2 sequences are MDHEN and SYDVKM. The CDR3 sequence: CASSFGGSYEQYF. The CDR3 DNA reads as TGTGCCAGCAGTTTCGGGGGATCCTACGAGCAGTACTTC.

The V and J genes are TRBV6-6 and TRBJ1-2; 7 bases map to TRBD1. This CDR3 region has 12 residues. V shed 4 bases and J 8 bases; nucleotides not matched to a gene: 4. CDR1 and CDR2 (germline): MNHNY, SVGAGI (reference sequence). The CDR3 sequence: CASSLDRLGYTF. For the CDR3, the DNA is TGTGCCAGCAGTTTGGACAGGTTAGGCTACACCTTC.

V and J are TRBV28 and TRBJ2-7, with 9 bases that match TRBD1. Trimming cost V 10 bases and J 3 bases; bases outside gene matches: 10. The CDR3 loop spans 14 amino acids. Germline CDR1 is MDHEN and CDR2 is SYDVKM. CDR3: CAIGTRGQGYEQYF. The CDR3 nucleotides read TGTGCCATCGGAACCCGGGGACAGGGCTACGAGCAGTACTTC.

This chain links TRBV11-1 with TRBJ1-1; D is unresolved. Per the germline V gene, CDR1 is SGHAT and CDR2 is FQDESV (reference sequence). This CDR3 is built from 15 residues. V gave up 1 base and J gave up 0 bases, with 9 bases separating them. DNA for the CDR3: TGTGCCAGCAGCTTAGGTCCGGGATTGAACACTGAAGCTTTCTTT. Its protein is CASSLGPGLNTEAFF.

This chain links TRBV7-9 with TRBJ1-2, with D possibly matching TRBD1 (5 bases). Trimming left V 7 bases short and J 6 bases short, with 15 bases between. CDR3 size: 13 residues. Per germline, CDR1 SEHNR and CDR2 FQNEAQ (reference sequence). The CDR3 loop is CASTPVGVDGYTF. The CDR3 nucleotides read TGTGCCAGCACCCCCGTAGGGGTGGATGGCTACACCTTC.

The V and J genes are TRBV4-1 and TRBJ1-6; 7 nucleotides align to TRBD1. The CDR3 spans 17 residues. Trimming at V came to 4 bases and at J to 3 bases, leaving 9 bases not matched to a gene. Germline V lookup: CDR1 MGHRA, CDR2 YSYEKL. DNA of the CDR3: TGCGCCAGCAGCCCTGACGCGGGACAGAACTATAATTCACCCCTCCACTTT. It yields the protein CASSPDAGQNYNSPLHF.

The chain employs TRBV7-2 and TRBJ2-6; D remains ambiguous. Trimming cost V 0 bases and J 2 bases, with 5 bases left between them. Germline V gives CDR1 SGHTA, CDR2 FQGNSA. The CDR3 is 15 amino acids. The CDR3 region is CASSLASTGANVLTF. The CDR3 coding sequence is TGTGCCAGCAGCTTAGCTAGCACTGGGGCCAACGTCCTGACTTTC.

The rearrangement joins TRBV7-2 to TRBJ2-6; D is ambiguous. Between the trimmed V and J ends, which lost 4 bases and 0 bases, there was a span of 10 bases. Germline loops: CDR1 SGHTA, CDR2 FQGNSA. The length of the CDR3 is 16 residues. For the CDR3, the DNA is TGTGCCAGCAGCTCCCAGGCCCTCTCTGGGGCCAACGTCCTGACTTTC. This sequence encodes CASSSQALSGANVLTF.

The gene calls are TRBV4-3 and TRBJ1-1, with D unclear. Germline values: CDR1 LGHNA, CDR2 YSLEER. This CDR3 contains 13 residues. V was cut by 3 bases and J by 5 bases, with 10 bases left in between. The CDR3 DNA sequence: TGCGCCAGCAGCCATAGTTCGGGGACTGAAGCTTTCTTT. Its protein product is CASSHSSGTEAFF.

V is TRBV12-5 and J is TRBJ1-3; D gene ambiguous. The CDR3 length is 15 residues. Germline lookup yields CDR1 LGHNT and CDR2 FRNRAP. The V gene lost 9 bases and the J gene lost 0 bases, with 15 bases spanning the gap. The CDR3, as DNA: TGTGCTAGGCGGAATAATAGTCGCTCTGGAAACACCATATATTTT. Translating gives CARRNNSRSGNTIYF.

The chain has TRBV28 and TRBJ1-2, with 8 nucleotides matching TRBD1. Looked up from germline, CDR1 is MDHEN and CDR2 is SYDVKM. The ends lost 6 bases at V and 3 bases at J; junction bases unmatched: 9. The CDR3 runs to 15 residues. The CDR3: CASSLPGQADYGYTF. The CDR3 DNA is TGTGCCAGCAGCTTGCCGGGACAGGCCGACTATGGCTACACCTTC.

The chain couples TRBV4-1 to TRBJ2-7; tentative D call: TRBD1 (6 bases). CDR3 size: 14 residues. In germline, CDR1 is MGHRA, CDR2 YSYEKL. V was clipped by 1 base and J by 6 bases, with 13 bases between them. In nucleotides, the CDR3 is TGCGCCAGCAGCCAAGGGACAGTCCCCCTCGAGCAGTACTTC. This gives the protein CASSQGTVPLEQYF.

The chain is built from TRBV5-6 and TRBJ1-1; a weak D match, TRBD1 (5 bases). CDR1 SGHDT and CDR2 YYEEEE come from the germline V gene. Deletions cut 4 bases from V and 3 bases from J, with 10 bases between. The CDR3 is 13 residues long. The CDR3 region has the DNA TGTGCCAGCAGCATGGGGGGGGACACTGAAGCTTTCTTT. It is translated as CASSMGGDTEAFF. The full variable domain, its missing parts supplied by reference TRBV5-6 and TRBJ1-1, is DAGVTQSPTHLIKTRGQQVTLRCSPKSGHDTVSWYQQALGQGPQFIFQYYEEEERQRGNFPDRFSGHQFPNYSSELNVNALLLGDSALYLCASSMGGDTEAFFGQGTRLTVV.

The CDR3 region has the DNA TGTGCCTGGTCACAGGGAAGCACTGAAGCTTTCTTT. It translates to CAWSQGSTEAFF. The chain is built from TRBV30 and TRBJ1-1; D perhaps matches TRBD1 (6 bases). The CDR3 contains 12 residues. V dropped 5 bases and J dropped 4 bases, with 11 bases sitting between them. Germline assignment: CDR1 GTSNPN and CDR2 SVGIG (reference sequence).

The chain employs TRBV4-1 and TRBJ1-4; D ambiguous. Germline CDR1 is MGHRA and CDR2 is YSYEKL. The CDR3 runs to 15 residues. V lost 1 base, J lost 8 bases, and 14 bases lay in between. The CDR3, as DNA: TGCGCCAGCAGCCAAGTTGGCGGGGAGCGGGAAAAACTGTTTTTT. Amino acids: CASSQVGGEREKLFF.

The CDR3 region is CATSRTASTDTQYF. The CDR3 DNA follows: TGTGCCACCAGCAGAACAGCTAGCACAGATACGCAGTATTTT. The rearrangement joins TRBV15 to TRBJ2-3; no clear D. This CDR3 comprises 14 residues. Trimming removed 2 bases from V and 0 bases from J, with 6 bases in between. Germline V gene sequence: CDR1 LNHNV, CDR2 YYDKDF (reference sequence). Variable domain in full (rest from reference TRBV15 and TRBJ2-3): DAMVIQNPRYQVTQFGKPVTLSCSQTLNHNVMYWYQQKSSQAPKLLFHYYDKDFNNEADTPDNFQSRRPNTSFCFLDIRSPGLGDTAMYLCATSRTASTDTQYFGPGTRLTVL.

This sequence joins TRBV29-1 and TRBJ1-2, with D unclear. The ends were cut back, 5 bases at V and 1 base at J, with 5 bases in the middle. CDR1 SQVTM and CDR2 ANQGSEA come from the germline V gene. The CDR3 extends over 11 amino acids. The CDR3 loop is CSVILNYGYTF. The CDR3 region has the DNA TGCAGCGTTATCCTTAACTATGGCTACACCTTC.

V gene TRBV18 combines with J gene TRBJ1-3; 7 positions agree with TRBD1. The length of the CDR3 is 14 residues. The V and J ends lost 1 base and 4 bases, in that order; junction bases with no gene match: 1. In germline, CDR1 is KGHSH, CDR2 LQKENI. The CDR3 reads CASSPQDRGNTIYF. In DNA form, the CDR3 reads TGTGCCAGCTCACCACAGGACAGGGGAAACACCATATATTTT.

The chain employs TRBV9 and TRBJ2-7, with 13 nucleotides matching TRBD2. CDR3 length: 16 residues. CDR1 is SGDLS, CDR2 YYNGEE, per germline. The V gene end was trimmed by 0 bases and the J gene end by 6 bases; junction bases not matched to a gene: 6. The CDR3 bases are TGTGCCAGCAGCGTAGGGGGGACTAGCGGGGCCCGCGAGCAGTACTTC. This encodes CASSVGGTSGAREQYF.